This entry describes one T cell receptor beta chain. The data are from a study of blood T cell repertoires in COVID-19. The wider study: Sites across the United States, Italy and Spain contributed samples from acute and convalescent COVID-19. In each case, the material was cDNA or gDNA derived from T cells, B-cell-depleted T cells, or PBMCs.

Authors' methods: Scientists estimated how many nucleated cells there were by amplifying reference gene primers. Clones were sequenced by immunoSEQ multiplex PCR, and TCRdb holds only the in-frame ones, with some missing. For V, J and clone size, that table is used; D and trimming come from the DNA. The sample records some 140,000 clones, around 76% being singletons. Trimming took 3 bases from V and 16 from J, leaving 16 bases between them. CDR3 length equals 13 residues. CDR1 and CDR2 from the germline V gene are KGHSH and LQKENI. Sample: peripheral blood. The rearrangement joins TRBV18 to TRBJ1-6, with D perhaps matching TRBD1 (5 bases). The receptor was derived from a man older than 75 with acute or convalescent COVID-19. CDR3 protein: CASSPAGRAKLHF. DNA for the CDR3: TGTGCCAGCTCACCGGCGGGACGAGCCAAACTCCACTTT.